Below are 21 T cell receptor beta chains sequenced from a single sample in a study of control samples from healthy donors and cancer patients. Some clones are missing from TCRdb's copy, which holds only in-frame ones; the method was immunoSEQ multiplex PCR. The profile shows under 100,000 clones, 90% to 95% of them singletons. The source material was blood. Receptor source: a young woman in good health.

Here the CDR3 DNA reads TGTGCCAGCAGCAGTCAACAGGGGGCAGGAGGAGAGACCCAGTACTTC. Residues: CASSSQQGAGGETQYF. The chain links TRBV9 to TRBJ2-5; 9 positions agree with TRBD1. V shed 4 bases and J 4 bases; nucleotides not matched to a gene: 11. This CDR3 contains 16 residues. Germline lookup yields CDR1 SGDLS and CDR2 YYNGEE.

The V and J genes are TRBV3-1 (or the pseudogene TRBV3-2) and TRBJ2-1, with D unresolved. The CDR3 contains 15 residues. Germline V gene sequence: CDR1 LGHDT, CDR2 YNNKEL (reference sequence). V was shortened by 6 bases and J by 0 bases, with 12 bases between the two germline ends. CDR3 sequence: CASSLRLSSYNEQFF. CDR3 sequence (DNA): TGTGCCAGCAGTCTCCGCCTCAGCTCCTACAATGAGCAGTTCTTC.

The chain recombines TRBV21-1 with TRBJ2-7; the table's D call of TRBD1 was not tested on the DNA. TRBV21-1 is reported as a pseudogene. The CDR3 extends over 12 amino acids. CDR3 nucleotide sequence: TGTGCCAGCAGCAACGACAGCTACGAGCAGTACTTC. The encoded protein is CASSNDSYEQYF.

This chain uses TRBV5-1 with TRBJ1-5, with a weak D call TRBD1 (5 bases). Trimming took 0 bases from V and 3 from J, leaving 10 bases between them. The length of the CDR3 is 15 residues. Germline V lookup: CDR1 SGHRS, CDR2 YFSETQ. The CDR3 bases are TGCGCCAGCAGCTTGGGGGGCTTGTTCAATCAGCCCCAGCATTTT. Amino acid sequence: CASSLGGLFNQPQHF.

The chain couples TRBV2 to TRBJ2-1; no definite D call. The ends were cut back, 7 bases at V and 1 base at J, with 11 bases in the middle. Germline-derived CDR1 and CDR2 are SNHLY and FYNNEI. The CDR3 extends over 14 amino acids. The CDR3 DNA reads TGTGCCAGCATGAAAGCCGTATCCTACAATGAGCAGTTCTTC. Protein: CASMKAVSYNEQFF.

The chain combines TRBV18 with TRBJ1-1; D gene ambiguous. Germline CDR1 KGHSH, CDR2 LQKENI. The V end lost 1 base, the J end lost 2 bases, and 11 bases lay between the germline ends. The CDR3 is 15 residues long. CDR3 nucleotides: TGTGCCAGCTCACCACGAGAGGGTGGAAACACTGAAGCTTTCTTT. It specifies CASSPREGGNTEAFF.

This clone was seen only once. The chain joins TRBV18 to TRBJ1-3; a weak D match, TRBD1 (5 bases). Trimming shortened V by 0 bases and J by 0 bases, and 12 bases separated the two germline ends. The CDR3 sequence is 17 residues long. Germline V lookup: CDR1 KGHSH, CDR2 LQKENI. CDR3 loop: CASSPPNPGPSGNTIYF. CDR3 sequence (DNA): TGTGCCAGCTCACCACCGAATCCAGGGCCCTCTGGAAACACCATATATTTT.

The V call is TRBV3-1 (or the pseudogene TRBV3-2), the J call TRBJ2-3; TRBD2 matches 9 bases. The V gene end was trimmed by 1 base and the J gene end by 7 bases; junction bases not matched to a gene: 9. From germline, CDR1 is LGHDT and CDR2 YNNKEL (reference sequence). The CDR3 runs to 16 residues. This CDR3 is CASSQGVRGGLNTQYF. CDR3 sequence (DNA): TGTGCCAGCAGCCAAGGGGTGCGGGGGGGGTTAAATACGCAGTATTTT.

This clone was recorded once. The chain couples TRBV5-1 to TRBJ2-7, with 10 bases that match TRBD1. Germline V gene data show CDR1 as SGHRS and CDR2 as YFSETQ. Trimming took 3 bases from V and 2 from J; bases not matched to a gene: 2. There are 14 residues in the CDR3. CDR3 in DNA: TGCGCCAGCAGCTGGGACAGGGGCACCTACGAGCAGTACTTC. Its protein product is CASSWDRGTYEQYF.

The J gene is TRBJ2-4, the V gene TRBV20-1, with no clear D. Germline V gene sequence: CDR1 DFQATT, CDR2 SNEGSKA (reference sequence). Trimming took off 3 bases at V and 0 bases at J, with 12 bases between the two ends. This CDR3 spans 15 amino acids. This chain's CDR3 is CSASPAGVAKNIQYF. In DNA form, the CDR3 reads TGCAGTGCTAGTCCGGCTGGGGTAGCCAAAAACATTCAGTACTTC.

The V gene is TRBV29-1, the J gene TRBJ2-1, with 7 positions matching TRBD1. The CDR3 runs 11 residues. CDR1 and CDR2 from the germline V gene are SQVTM and ANQGSEA. V lost 5 bases, J lost 9 bases, and 4 bases stayed unmatched. The CDR3, as DNA: TGCAGCGTTCCGTCAGGGGGTGAGCAGTTCTTC. Translating it yields CSVPSGGEQFF.

The chain's CDR3 is CASSPPRGKLFF. CDR3 nucleotides: TGTGCCAGCAGTCCGCCCCGGGGGAAACTGTTTTTT. The J gene is TRBJ1-4, the V gene TRBV28; D perhaps matches TRBD1 (5 bases). The V and J ends lost 5 bases and 11 bases respectively, with 12 bases between them. CDR1 MDHEN and CDR2 SYDVKM come from the germline V gene. The CDR3 consists of 12 residues. Full variable domain (remainder filled in from reference TRBV28 and TRBJ1-4): DVKVTQSSRYLVKRTGEKVFLECVQDMDHENMFWYRQDPGLGLRLIYFSYDVKMKEKGDIPEGYSVSREKKERFSLILESASTNQTSMYLCASSPPRGKLFFGSGTQLSVL.

The chain recombines TRBV5-1 with TRBJ1-1; D gene uncertain. The CDR3 is 13 residues long. Germline CDR1 SGHRS, CDR2 YFSETQ. V lost 0 bases to trimming and J lost 7 bases, with 10 bases between them. CDR3 protein: CASSLGVYSEAFF. DNA for the CDR3: TGCGCCAGCAGCTTGGGGGTCTACAGTGAAGCTTTCTTT.

The chain uses TRBV5-1 and TRBJ1-5; TRBD1 matches 10 bases. J lost 0 bases, V lost 0 bases, and 0 bases had no gene match. Germline assignment: CDR1 SGHRS and CDR2 YFSETQ. This CDR3 has 16 residues. The CDR3 region is CASSLGTGGSNQPQHF. The CDR3 DNA sequence: TGCGCCAGCAGCTTGGGGACAGGGGGTAGCAATCAGCCCCAGCATTTT.

In its sample, this clone was seen once. The chain is built from TRBV6-5 and TRBJ1-1; 8 bases line up with TRBD1. The CDR3 loop spans 14 amino acids. CDR1 and CDR2 from the germline V gene are MNHEY and SVGAGI. Unmatched junction bases numbered 8, after V lost 6 bases and J lost 5 bases. The CDR3 DNA is TGTGCCAGCAGAAACAGGGGGAGTTGGACTGAAGCTTTCTTT. This gives the protein CASRNRGSWTEAFF.

This clone occurred once. This chain connects TRBV19 to TRBJ1-1, with D maybe TRBD1 (6 bases). The germline CDR1 and CDR2 sequences are LNHDA and SQIVND (reference sequence). V lost 0 bases and J lost 11, with 25 bases in between. This CDR3 is built from 17 residues. The CDR3: CASSIDPVTGQGREAFF. Written as DNA, the CDR3 is TGTGCCAGTAGTATAGATCCGGTTACGGGACAAGGACGTGAGGCTTTCTTT.

The chain's CDR3 is CASSSTLADTQYF. The CDR3 DNA sequence: TGTGCCAGCAGCTCCACCCTAGCAGATACGCAGTATTTT. This chain uses TRBV7-8 with TRBJ2-3; D uncertain. Trimming took off 4 bases at V and 4 bases at J, with 9 bases between the two ends. CDR1 and CDR2 (germline): SGHVS, FQNEAQ. The CDR3 has 13 residues.

This chain uses TRBV9 with TRBJ1-2, with TRBD1 as a possible D gene (5 bases). Trimming took 3 bases from V and 1 from J, leaving 16 bases between them. The CDR3 runs 16 residues. In germline, CDR1 is SGDLS, CDR2 YYNGEE. The CDR3 loop reads CASSAQGNSFNYGYTF. CDR3 sequence (DNA): TGTGCCAGCAGCGCCCAGGGTAACAGTTTTAACTATGGCTACACCTTC.

CDR3 sequence (DNA): TGTGCCAGCAGCCTGACTGGACAGGTCACCTACGAGCAGTACTTC. Encoded protein: CASSLTGQVTYEQYF. The chain carries TRBV11-2 and TRBJ2-7; TRBD1 agrees at 7 bases. Germline V lookup: CDR1 SGHAT, CDR2 FQNNGV. V was clipped by 5 bases and J by 2 bases; unmatched bases: 9. The CDR3 has 15 residues.

The CDR3: CASSGLEQPTNYEQYF. CDR3 DNA sequence: TGTGCCAGCAGTGGGTTGGAACAGCCAACGAATTACGAGCAGTACTTC. This sequence joins TRBV25-1 and TRBJ2-7; D unclear. Germline loops: CDR1 MGHDK, CDR2 SYGVNS. The CDR3 covers 16 residues. The ends were cut back, 4 bases at V and 4 bases at J, with 20 bases in the middle.

V is TRBV11-2 and J is TRBJ1-3, with a tentative D call TRBD1 (5 bases). The CDR3 has 16 amino acids. Germline lookup yields CDR1 SGHAT and CDR2 FQNNGV. The V gene lost 5 bases and the J gene lost 5 bases, with 19 bases spanning the gap. CDR3 nucleotide sequence: TGTGCCAGCAGCCCCAGACAGACCCTCCGAAGAAACACCATATATTTT. Amino acids: CASSPRQTLRRNTIYF.